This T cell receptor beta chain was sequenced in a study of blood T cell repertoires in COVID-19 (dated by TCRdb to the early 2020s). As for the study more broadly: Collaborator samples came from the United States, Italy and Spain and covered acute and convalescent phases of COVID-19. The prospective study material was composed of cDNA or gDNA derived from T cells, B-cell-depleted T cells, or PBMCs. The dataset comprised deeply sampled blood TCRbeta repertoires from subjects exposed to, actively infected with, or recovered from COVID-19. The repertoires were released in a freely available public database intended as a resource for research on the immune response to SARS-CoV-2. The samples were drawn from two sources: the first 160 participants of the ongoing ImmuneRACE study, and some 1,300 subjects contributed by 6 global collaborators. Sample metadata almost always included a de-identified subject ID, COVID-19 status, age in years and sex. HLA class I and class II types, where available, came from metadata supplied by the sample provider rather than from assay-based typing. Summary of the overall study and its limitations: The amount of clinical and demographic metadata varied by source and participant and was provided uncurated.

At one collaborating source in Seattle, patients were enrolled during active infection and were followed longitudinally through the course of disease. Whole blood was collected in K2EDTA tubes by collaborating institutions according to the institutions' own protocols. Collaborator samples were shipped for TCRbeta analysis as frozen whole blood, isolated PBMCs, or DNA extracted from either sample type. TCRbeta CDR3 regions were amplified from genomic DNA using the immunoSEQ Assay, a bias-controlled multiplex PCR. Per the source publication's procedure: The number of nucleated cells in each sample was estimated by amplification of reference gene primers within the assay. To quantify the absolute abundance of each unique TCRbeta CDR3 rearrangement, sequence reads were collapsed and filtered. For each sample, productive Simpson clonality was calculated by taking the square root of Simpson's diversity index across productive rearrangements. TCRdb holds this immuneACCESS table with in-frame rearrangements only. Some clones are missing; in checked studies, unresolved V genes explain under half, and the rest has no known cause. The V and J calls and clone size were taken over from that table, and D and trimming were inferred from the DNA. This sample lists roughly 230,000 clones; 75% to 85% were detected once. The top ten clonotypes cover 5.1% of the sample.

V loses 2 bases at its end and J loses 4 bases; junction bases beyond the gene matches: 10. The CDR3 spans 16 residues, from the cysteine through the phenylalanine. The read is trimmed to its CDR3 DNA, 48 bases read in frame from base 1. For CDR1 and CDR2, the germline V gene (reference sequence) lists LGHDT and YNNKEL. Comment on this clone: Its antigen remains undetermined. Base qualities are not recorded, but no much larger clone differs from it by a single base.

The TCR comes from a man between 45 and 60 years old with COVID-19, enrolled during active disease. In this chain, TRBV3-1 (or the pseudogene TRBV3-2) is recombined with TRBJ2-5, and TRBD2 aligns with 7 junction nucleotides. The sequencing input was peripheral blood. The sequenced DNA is TGTGCCAGCAGCCAATATGCTAGCGGAGGGTCAGAGACCCAGTACTTC. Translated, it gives CASSQYASGGSETQYF.